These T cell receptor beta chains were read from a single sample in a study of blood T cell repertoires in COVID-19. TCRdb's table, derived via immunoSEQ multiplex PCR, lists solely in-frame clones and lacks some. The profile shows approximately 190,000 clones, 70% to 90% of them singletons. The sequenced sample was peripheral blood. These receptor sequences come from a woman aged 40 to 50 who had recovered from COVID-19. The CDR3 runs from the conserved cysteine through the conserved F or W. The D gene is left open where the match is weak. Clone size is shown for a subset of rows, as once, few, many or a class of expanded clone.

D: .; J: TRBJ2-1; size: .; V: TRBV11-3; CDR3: CASSSRGRSGGYNEQFF; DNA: TGTGCCAGCAGCTCCCGGGGTAGAAGCGGAGGTTACAATGAGCAGTTCTTC
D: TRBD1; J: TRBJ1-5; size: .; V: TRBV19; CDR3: CASSTTGQGIFQPQHF; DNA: TGTGCCAGTAGTACAACAGGACAGGGGATTTTTCAGCCCCAGCATTTT
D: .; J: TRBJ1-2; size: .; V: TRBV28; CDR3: CASSRGQPGYTF; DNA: TGTGCCAGCAGTCGAGGACAGCCGGGCTACACCTTC
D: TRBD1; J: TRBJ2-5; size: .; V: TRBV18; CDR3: CASSPLTGYETQYF; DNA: TGTGCCAGCTCACCTTTGACAGGGTACGAGACCCAGTACTTC
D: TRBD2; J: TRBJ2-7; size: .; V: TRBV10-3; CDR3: CAISVKTSGISYEQYF; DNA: TGTGCCATCAGTGTCAAGACTAGCGGGATTTCCTACGAGCAGTACTTC
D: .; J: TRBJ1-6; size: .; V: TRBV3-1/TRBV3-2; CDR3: CASSQDRQHNNSPLHF; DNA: TGTGCCAGCAGCCAAGATAGACAGCACAATAATTCACCCCTCCACTTT
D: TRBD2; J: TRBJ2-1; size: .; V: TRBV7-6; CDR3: CASSTGSSGYNEQFF; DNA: TGTGCCAGCAGCACCGGGTCTAGCGGCTACAATGAGCAGTTCTTC
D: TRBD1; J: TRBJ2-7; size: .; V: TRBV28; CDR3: CASSSPGQGPREQYF; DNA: TGTGCCAGCAGTTCTCCGGGACAGGGCCCACGCGAGCAGTACTTC
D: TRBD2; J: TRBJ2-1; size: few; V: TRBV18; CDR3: CASLLAGEVIPEQFF; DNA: TGTGCCAGCTTACTAGCGGGAGAGGTTATTCCTGAGCAGTTCTTC
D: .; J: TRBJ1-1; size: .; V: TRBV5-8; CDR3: CASSLGLRGRETEAFF; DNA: TGTGCCAGCAGCTTGGGGTTGCGGGGGCGGGAGACTGAAGCTTTCTTT
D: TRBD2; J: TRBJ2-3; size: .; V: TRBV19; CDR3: CASSTLAGLGTDTQYF; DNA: TGTGCCAGTAGTACTCTAGCGGGACTTGGCACAGATACGCAGTATTTT
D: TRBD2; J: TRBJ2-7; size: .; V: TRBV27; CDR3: CASRHISGNLPYEQYF; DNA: TGTGCCAGCAGACACATTAGCGGGAATCTGCCCTACGAGCAGTACTTC
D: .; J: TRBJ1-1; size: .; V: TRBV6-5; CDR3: CASSYSSRAGGTEAFF; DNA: TGTGCCAGCAGTTACTCGAGTCGGGCGGGAGGAACTGAAGCTTTCTTT
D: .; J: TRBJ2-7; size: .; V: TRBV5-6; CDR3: CASSLMQGRPYEQYF; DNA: TGTGCCAGCAGCTTGATGCAGGGGCGCCCCTACGAGCAGTACTTC
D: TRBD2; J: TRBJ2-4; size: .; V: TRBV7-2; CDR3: CASSARGVLAKNIQYF; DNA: TGTGCCAGCAGCGCCCGGGGGGTCCTGGCCAAAAACATTCAGTACTTC
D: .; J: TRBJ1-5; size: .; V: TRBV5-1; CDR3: CASSSGMGNQPQHF; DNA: TGCGCCAGCAGCTCCGGGATGGGCAATCAGCCCCAGCATTTT
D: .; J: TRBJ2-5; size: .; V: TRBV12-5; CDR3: CASGPGDTETQYF; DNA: TGTGCTAGTGGACCCGGTGATACAGAGACCCAGTACTTC
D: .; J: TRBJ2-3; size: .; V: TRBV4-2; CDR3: CASSQVLSDTQYF; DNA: TGTGCCAGCAGCCAGGTACTTAGCGATACGCAGTATTTT
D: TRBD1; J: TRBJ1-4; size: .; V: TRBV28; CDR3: CASSRLGQGPEKLFF; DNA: TGTGCCAGCAGCCGCCTCGGACAGGGGCCCGAAAAACTGTTTTTT
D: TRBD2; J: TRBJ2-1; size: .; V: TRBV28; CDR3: CASTHREGPNNEQFF; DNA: TGTGCCAGCACCCACCGGGAGGGGCCCAACAATGAGCAGTTCTTC
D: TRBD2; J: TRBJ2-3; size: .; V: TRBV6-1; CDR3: CASSEGTSMNTDTQYF; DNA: TGTGCCAGCAGTGAAGGGACTAGTATGAACACAGATACGCAGTATTTT
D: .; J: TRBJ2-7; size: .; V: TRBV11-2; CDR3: CASTEGTYEQYF; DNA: TGTGCCAGCACTGAGGGCACCTACGAGCAGTACTTC
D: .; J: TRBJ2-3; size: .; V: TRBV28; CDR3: CASSQRQGPQYF; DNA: TGTGCCAGCAGTCAGAGGCAGGGCCCGCAGTATTTT
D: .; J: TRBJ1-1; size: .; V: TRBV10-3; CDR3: CAISDPDTLEAFF; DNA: TGTGCCATCAGTGACCCCGACACTTTGGAAGCTTTCTTT
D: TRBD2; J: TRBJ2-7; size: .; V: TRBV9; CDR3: CASSVGTSELYEQYF; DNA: TGTGCCAGCAGCGTGGGGACTAGCGAGCTTTACGAGCAGTACTTC
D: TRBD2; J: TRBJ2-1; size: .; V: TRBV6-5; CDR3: CASSYDGGRGRGEQFF; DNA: TGTGCCAGCAGTTACGACGGCGGGAGGGGCAGGGGTGAGCAGTTCTTC
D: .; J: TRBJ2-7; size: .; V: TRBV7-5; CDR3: CARSYSGSEQYF; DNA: TGTGCCAGAAGTTATAGCGGGAGCGAGCAGTACTTC